This TCR beta chain stems from a study of neurological immune-mediated disorders. TCRdb used MiXCR to reprocess the 5' RACE reads, holding one entry per CDR3 protein. The sample has fewer than 55,000 distinct CDR3 sequences, roughly 13% seen once. This clonotype has a count of ten or more. Regarding time point: longitudinal time-point 3. This receptor was identified in a male donor with HTLV-1-associated myelopathy (HAM/TSP). Material: PBMCs.

This CDR3 reads CSARRDLRRWSTGELFF. The DNA of the CDR3 is TGCAGTGCTAGAAGAGACCTACGGAGGTGGAGCACCGGGGAGCTGTTTTTT. The genes are TRBV20-1 and TRBJ2-2; D is perhaps TRBD2 (5 bases). In germline, CDR1 is DFQATT, CDR2 SNEGSKA (reference sequence). The CDR3 spans 17 residues. V lost 2 bases and J lost 4, with 20 bases in between.